Sequencing of this T cell receptor (beta chain) was carried out in a study of PD-1 blockade in classical Hodgkin lymphoma. The CDR3 extends over 15 amino acids. Trimming shortened V by 1 base and J by 7 bases, and 13 bases separated the two germline ends. From germline, CDR1 is KGHSH and CDR2 LQKENI. The data were produced by immunoSEQ multiplex PCR, yet TCRdb's version contains in-frame clones alone and is incomplete. The table records 50,000 to 75,000 clones, roughly nine tenths of them present only once. Each of the patients experienced relapse following autologous stem cell transplantation, and their brentuximab vedotin exposure differed.

The sequence came from a human donor with classical Hodgkin lymphoma. Sequenced here: peripheral blood mononuclear cells (PBMCs), sampled at baseline. The chain employs TRBV18 and TRBJ2-2; D gene uncertain. The DNA for the CDR3 is TGTGCCAGCTCACCACAAAATTCAGCCGGCGGGGAGCTGTTTTTT. Amino acid sequence: CASSPQNSAGGELFF.